The 9 T cell receptor beta chains listed next were all sequenced from one sample in a study of T cell responses to AZD1222 COVID-19 vaccine. Libraries were prepared by immunoSEQ multiplex PCR; TCRdb keeps only in-frame clonotypes and omits some of them. The table records more than 70,000 clones, about 85% of them present only once. The source was peripheral blood, collected 28 days after the second AZD1222 dose. These receptors came from an adult who received the AZD1222 COVID-19 vaccine.

The chain employs TRBV7-9 and TRBJ2-7; TRBD2 is a possible D gene (5 bases). The CDR3 loop spans 14 amino acids. V was trimmed by 1 base and J by 6 bases, leaving 13 bases between them. Germline CDR1 reads SEHNR; CDR2 reads FQNEAQ (reference sequence). DNA for the CDR3: TGTGCCAGCAGCTTAGATTGCTCGGGGTGCGAGCAGTACTTC. This gives the protein CASSLDCSGCEQYF.

The V call is TRBV6-5, the J call TRBJ2-7; TRBD1 matches 11 bases. CDR3 size: 15 residues. Germline CDR1 MNHEY, CDR2 SVGAGI. The CDR3 sequence: CASMPGQGAFSSPQV. The CDR3 DNA is TGTGCCAGCATGCCTGGACAGGGGGCCTTTTCGTCCCCCCAGGTC.

The CDR3 DNA is TGTGCCAGCAGTTACTCTCCCCTGTGGCAGAACCATCAGCCCCAGCATTTT. As protein: CASSYSPLWQNHQPQHF. This chain connects TRBV6-2 or TRBV6-3 to TRBJ1-5; D unclear. The CDR3 is made up of 17 amino acids. CDR1 is MNHEY and CDR2 is SVGEGT in the germline V gene. With 0 bases removed from V and 5 bases from J, the gap between germline ends came to 17 bases.

The gene calls are TRBV9 and TRBJ1-2; 7 positions match TRBD1. Germline V gives CDR1 SGDLS, CDR2 YYNGEE. The CDR3 covers 15 residues. V lost 0 bases to trimming and J lost 1 base; unmatched junction nucleotides: 3. In nucleotides, the CDR3 is TGTGCCAGCAGCGTAGGCGGACAGGATAACTATGGCTACACCTTC. Residues: CASSVGGQDNYGYTF.

The rearrangement links TRBV6-5 to TRBJ1-1; D remains unclear. This CDR3 comprises 15 residues. Trimming removed 0 bases from V and 4 bases from J, with 12 bases in between. CDR1 and CDR2 (germline): MNHEY, SVGAGI. The CDR3 DNA reads TGTGCCAGCAGTTACTCATCGGATTATTCCACTGAAGCTTTCTTT. Translating it yields CASSYSSDYSTEAFF.

CDR3 bases: TGTGCCAGCAGCTCACTTTTCCGCGCGGCACTTCAGTATTTT. Residues: CASSSLFRAALQYF. The chain employs TRBV27 and TRBJ2-3; D gene uncertain. V was pared by 6 bases and J by 12 bases, with 22 bases between. CDR3 length: 14 amino acids. CDR1 is MNHEY and CDR2 is SMNVEV in the germline V gene (reference sequence).

This clone was observed a few times. J is TRBJ1-2 and V is TRBV9; the D gene is possibly TRBD1 (6 bases). Germline V lookup: CDR1 SGDLS, CDR2 YYNGEE. Trimming pared 6 bases from V and 4 bases from J, leaving 13 bases between. This CDR3 region has 13 residues. DNA for the CDR3: TGTGCCAGCAATATACAGGGTCCCTATGGCTACACCTTC. Translated, it gives CASNIQGPYGYTF.

This clone was seen a few times. The chain has TRBV14 and TRBJ1-2, with D possibly TRBD1 on 6 matching bases. Germline lookup yields CDR1 SGHDN and CDR2 FVKESK. V was shortened by 2 bases and J by 5 bases, with 12 bases between the two germline ends. The CDR3 loop spans 14 amino acids. The CDR3 coding sequence is TGTGCCAGCAGCCAAAACAGGGTTGGATATGGCTACACCTTC. Amino acids: CASSQNRVGYGYTF.

This clone was seen only once. The J gene is TRBJ2-1, the V gene TRBV19, with 7 positions matching TRBD2. With 7 bases clipped from V and 3 bases from J, the junction kept 9 bases outside the gene matches. The V gene's germline CDR1 is LNHDA and CDR2 SQIVND (reference sequence). This CDR3 comprises 15 residues. CDR3 region: CASTLGGIRYNEQFF. Here the CDR3 DNA reads TGTGCCAGTACCCTCGGGGGGATTCGCTACAATGAGCAGTTCTTC.